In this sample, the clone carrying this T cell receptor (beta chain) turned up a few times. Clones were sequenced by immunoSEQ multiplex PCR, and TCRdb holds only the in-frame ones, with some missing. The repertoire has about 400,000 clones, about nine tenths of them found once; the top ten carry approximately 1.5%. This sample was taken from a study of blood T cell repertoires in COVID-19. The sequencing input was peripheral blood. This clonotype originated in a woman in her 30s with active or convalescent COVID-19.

CDR3 sequence reads: CASIAGVVGRTDTQYF. The CDR3 DNA follows: TGTGCCAGCATAGCGGGAGTGGTCGGTAGGACAGATACGCAGTATTTT. The chain carries TRBV5-6 and TRBJ2-3; 9 positions agree with TRBD2. The ends lost 6 bases at V and 3 bases at J; junction bases unmatched: 11. This CDR3 is 16 amino acids long. Germline V gene sequence: CDR1 SGHDT, CDR2 YYEEEE.